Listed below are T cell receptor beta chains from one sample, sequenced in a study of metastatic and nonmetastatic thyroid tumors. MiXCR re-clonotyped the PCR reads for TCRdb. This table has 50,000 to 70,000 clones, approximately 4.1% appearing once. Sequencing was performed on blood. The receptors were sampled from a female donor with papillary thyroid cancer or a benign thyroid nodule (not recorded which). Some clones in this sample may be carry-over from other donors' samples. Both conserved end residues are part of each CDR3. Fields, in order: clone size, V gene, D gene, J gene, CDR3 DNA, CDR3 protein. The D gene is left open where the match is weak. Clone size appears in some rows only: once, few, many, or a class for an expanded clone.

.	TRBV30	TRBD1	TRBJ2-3	TGTGCCTGGAGCCTAGGGACAGGGGCTAGCACAGATACGCAGTATTTT	CAWSLGTGASTDTQYF
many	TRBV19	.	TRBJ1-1	TGTGCCAGTAGTATGAATGCGGACACTGAAGCTTTCTTT	CASSMNADTEAFF
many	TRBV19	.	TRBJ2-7	TGTGCCAGTAGTCTTGGACTTCCGGGAGACGAGCAGTACTTC	CASSLGLPGDEQYF
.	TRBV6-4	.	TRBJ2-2	TGTGCCAGCAGTGCGCAGGGGATGGTCGTGGAGCAGTTTTTT	CASSAQGMVVEQFF
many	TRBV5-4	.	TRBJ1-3	TGTGCCAGCAGCTTGGACCGTAGCTCTGGAAACACCATATATTTT	CASSLDRSSGNTIYF
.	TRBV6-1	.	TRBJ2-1	TGTGCCAGCATCTATGTACGCGACAATGAGCAGTTCTTC	CASIYVRDNEQFF
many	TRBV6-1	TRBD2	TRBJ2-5	TGTGCCAGCAGTGAAGCGCTCGGGGGGGGGTCCGGAGAGACCCAGTACTTC	CASSEALGGGSGETQYF
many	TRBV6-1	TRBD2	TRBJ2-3	TGTGCCAGCAGTCTAGCGGGAGGTGCAGATACGCAGTATTTT	CASSLAGGADTQYF
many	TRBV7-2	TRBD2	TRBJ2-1	TGTGCCAGCAGCCGCGGGGGTAGCTCCTACAATGAGCAGTTCTTC	CASSRGGSSYNEQFF
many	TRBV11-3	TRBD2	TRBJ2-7	TGTGCCAGCAGCTCCCTCGGACTAGGCCCTGAGCAGTACTTC	CASSSLGLGPEQYF
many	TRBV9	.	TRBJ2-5	TGTGCCAGCAGCGCAAGACTAGTAGAGACCCAGTACTTC	CASSARLVETQYF
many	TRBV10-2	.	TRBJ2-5	TGCGCCAGCAGCTCACAGGGACAAGAGACCCAGTACTTC	CASSSQGQETQYF
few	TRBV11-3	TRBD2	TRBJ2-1	TGTGCCAGCAGCATCGGCGGCGGGAGGAGTGCCTACAATGAGCAGTTCTTC	CASSIGGGRSAYNEQFF
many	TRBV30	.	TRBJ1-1	TGTGCCTGGAGTGTATACCCCCCCGGACTGGGTCACACTGAAGCTTTCTTT	CAWSVYPPGLGHTEAFF
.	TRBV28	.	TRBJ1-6	TGTGCCAGCAGTCCGGGACTAGGCGATTCACCCCTCCACTTT	CASSPGLGDSPLHF
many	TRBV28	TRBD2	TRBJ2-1	TGTGCCAGCAGTTTACCAACCCCGGGACTAGCGGGAGGGATCAATGAGCAGTTCTTC	CASSLPTPGLAGGINEQFF
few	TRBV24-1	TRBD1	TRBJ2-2	TGTGCCACCAGTGATCGCGGGACAGGTAATCCCGGGGAGCTGTTCTTT	CATSDRGTGNPGELFF
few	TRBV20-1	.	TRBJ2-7	TGCAGTGCTAGGGGAGAGGAGAGTACCTACGAGCAGTACTTC	CSARGEESTYEQYF
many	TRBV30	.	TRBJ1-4	TGTGCCTGGAGTCCACGGTCTAATGAAAAACTGTTTTTT	CAWSPRSNEKLFF
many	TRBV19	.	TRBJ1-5	TGTGCCAGTAGTAAAGACCAACAGCCCCAGCATTTT	CASSKDQQPQHF
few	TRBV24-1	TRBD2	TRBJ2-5	TGTGCCACCAGTGACCCCGACGGACTAGAGACAAAGTACTTC	CATSDPDGLETKYF